This is a list of T cell receptor beta chains from one sample in a study of T cells in Graves' hyperthyroidism and ophthalmopathy. A single record per CDR3 protein comes from TCRdb applying MiXCR to the multiplex PCR reads. Of nearly 750,000 distinct CDR3 sequences in the sample, around a third were seen once. Sequences were obtained from blood. The receptors originated from a woman in her thirties or forties with Graves' hyperthyroidism. CDR3s include the opening cysteine and the closing phenylalanine or tryptophan. A D gene is named only where the DNA matches it firmly. Clone size is shown for a subset of rows, as once, few, many or a class of expanded clone.

CDR3aa: CASSFGTGLNSARGYTF
CDR3nt: TGTGCCAGCAGCTTTGGGACAGGGTTAAATTCGGCGCGTGGCTACACCTTC
v_gene: TRBV11-2
d_gene: TRBD1
abundance: NA
j_gene: TRBJ1-2

CDR3aa: CASSLVTRGNIQYF
CDR3nt: TGCGCCAGCAGCTTGGTTACCAGGGGAAACATTCAGTACTTC
v_gene: TRBV5-1
d_gene: NA
abundance: NA
j_gene: TRBJ2-4

CDR3aa: CASGAGYQETQYF
CDR3nt: TGTGCTTCTGGGGCGGGATACCAAGAGACCCAGTACTTC
v_gene: TRBV7-7
d_gene: NA
abundance: many
j_gene: TRBJ2-5

CDR3aa: CASSLERRSSPLHF
CDR3nt: TGCGCCAGCAGCTTGGAACGGCGCTCTTCACCCCTCCACTTT
v_gene: TRBV5-1
d_gene: NA
abundance: NA
j_gene: TRBJ1-6

CDR3aa: CASSAGTGYGYTF
CDR3nt: TGTGCCAGCAGCGCCGGGACAGGCTATGGCTACACCTTC
v_gene: TRBV7-9
d_gene: TRBD1
abundance: many
j_gene: TRBJ1-2

CDR3aa: CASSGDEQYF
CDR3nt: TGTGCCAGCAGCGGGGACGAGCAGTACTTC
v_gene: TRBV5-6
d_gene: NA
abundance: many
j_gene: TRBJ2-7

CDR3aa: CASSLGGKTGELFF
CDR3nt: TGTGCCAGCAGTTTAGGGGGGAAGACCGGGGAGCTGTTTTTT
v_gene: TRBV15
d_gene: NA
abundance: once
j_gene: TRBJ2-2

CDR3aa: CASSPGDLTYEQYF
CDR3nt: TGTGCCAGCAGCCCGGGGGACCTCACCTACGAGCAGTACTTC
v_gene: TRBV7-9
d_gene: NA
abundance: many
j_gene: TRBJ2-7

CDR3aa: CSVSTGGLAEQYF
CDR3nt: TGCAGCGTTTCGACAGGGGGATTAGCCGAGCAGTACTTC
v_gene: TRBV29-1
d_gene: TRBD1
abundance: many
j_gene: TRBJ2-7

CDR3aa: CSARGDPQYF
CDR3nt: TGCAGTGCTCGTGGCGACCCGCAGTACTTC
v_gene: TRBV20-1
d_gene: NA
abundance: many
j_gene: TRBJ2-7

CDR3aa: CASSQRVSTDTQYF
CDR3nt: TGTGCCAGCAGCCAGAGGGTGAGCACAGATACGCAGTATTTT
v_gene: TRBV7-3
d_gene: NA
abundance: NA
j_gene: TRBJ2-3

CDR3aa: CASSRGTTGTYGYTF
CDR3nt: TGTGCCAGTAGTCGGGGAACCACGGGGACGTATGGCTACACCTTC
v_gene: TRBV19
d_gene: NA
abundance: NA
j_gene: TRBJ1-2